This passage covers 2 T cell receptor beta chains from one sample sequenced in a study of beta chain features in type 1 diabetes. Expressed TCRB transcripts got sequenced, as all isolated RNA was reverse transcribed. Method: immunoSEQ multiplex PCR; TCRdb's copy keeps in-frame clones and lacks some. Here the sample spans 150,000 to 180,000 clones, less than 9.5% being singletons. Material: central memory CD4+ T cells from blood. Receptors originate from a man aged 18 to 29 in good health.

There are a few counts of this clone. The chain recombines TRBV18 with TRBJ2-5, with 11 bases lining up with TRBD2. The germline CDR1 and CDR2 sequences are KGHSH and LQKENI. J was trimmed by 3 bases and V by 4 bases; bases with no gene match: 4. This CDR3 comprises 15 residues. In nucleotides, the CDR3 is TGTGCCAGCTCACTTGGGACTAGCGGAAAAGAGACCCAGTACTTC. As protein: CASSLGTSGKETQYF.

This clone was seen a handful of times. The V gene is TRBV19, the J gene TRBJ1-5; D unresolved. With 9 bases removed from V and 4 bases from J, the gap between germline ends came to 13 bases. The CDR3 consists of 13 residues. Germline V gives CDR1 LNHDA, CDR2 SQIVND (reference sequence). The CDR3 sequence is CARNLLTNQPQHF. CDR3 DNA: TGTGCCAGGAATCTATTGACTAATCAGCCCCAGCATTTT.